This passage covers 5 T cell receptor beta chains from one sample sequenced in a study of blood T cells in healthy people across ages. The use of a sample-barcoded 5' primer and a J-beta primer mix characterized a second PCR of roughly 6 to 11 cycles. TCRdb itself ran the 5' RACE reads through MiXCR, one entry per CDR3 protein. The sample lists over 500,000 distinct CDR3 sequences, about 29% seen once, with approximately 3.7% in the top ten. These data were likewise used in another study, on T cells of mothers and their children.

The sequencing input was blood. These TCRs come from a boy aged 2-15 years in good health.

This clonotype was seen only a few times. This CDR3 is CASSPQADWASYEQYF. DNA for the CDR3: TGTGCCAGCTCTCCACAGGCAGACTGGGCCTCCTACGAGCAGTACTTC. V usage is TRBV6-1 and J usage is TRBJ2-5; D might be TRBD1 (5 bases). The DNA end lines up better with TRBJ2-7; the J call may be wrong. The CDR3 contains 16 residues. Germline V gene sequence: CDR1 MNHNS, CDR2 SASEGT.

This clonotype came up a few times. V is TRBV6-5 and J is TRBJ1-4; 8 positions agree with TRBD1. Germline assignment: CDR1 MNHEY and CDR2 SVGAGI. The CDR3 extends over 14 amino acids. V shed 4 bases and J 5 bases; nucleotides not matched to a gene: 3. CDR3 sequence: CASSWDRRNEKLFF. CDR3 in DNA: TGTGCCAGCAGTTGGGACAGGAGAAATGAAAAACTGTTTTTT.

The rearrangement joins TRBV3-1 to TRBJ2-7; the D is unclear. V gave up 5 bases and J gave up 3 bases, with 11 bases separating them. Germline V gene sequence: CDR1 LGHDT, CDR2 YNNKEL (reference sequence). The CDR3 extends over 13 amino acids. CDR3: CASSEGPYYEQYF. Written as DNA, the CDR3 is TGTGCCAGCAGCGAAGGACCCTACTACGAGCAGTACTTC.

V gene TRBV5-1 combines with J gene TRBJ2-7; D is perhaps TRBD1 (5 bases). Germline-derived CDR1 and CDR2 are SGHRS and YFSETQ. This CDR3 comprises 14 residues. Deletions cut 2 bases from V and 1 base from J, with 10 bases between. This CDR3 is CASSFARVSYEQYF. The DNA for the CDR3 is TGCGCCAGCAGCTTTGCCAGGGTTTCCTACGAGCAGTACTTC.

In regard to this clonotype: One end of the junction fails to match germline, which may point to a read error. The chain recombines TRBV6-4 with TRBJ1-1, with D unresolved. Germline-derived CDR1 and CDR2 are MRHNA and SNTAGT. There are 15 residues in the CDR3. DNA of the CDR3: TGTGCCAGCAGTGACTCGACAAGGGTGAACACTGAATCTTTCTTT. Translated, it gives CASSDSTRVNTESFF.